This T cell receptor (beta chain) was sequenced during a study of control samples from healthy donors and cancer patients (dated by TCRdb to between 2020 and 2021). The library came from the immunoSEQ multiplex PCR assay. In its TCRdb copy, this immuneACCESS table keeps in-frame sequences only and misses some clones. Where compared with another copy, unresolved V genes explain less than half of these, and the others have no known cause. For this sample there are roughly 170,000 clones; over 85% appear just once. More than 1.4% of the sample is taken by the ten largest. A word on this clone: No cognate antigen has been identified for it. The sample holds no much larger clone one base away, and base qualities are not on file. This sample also contains other DNA sequences that code for the same CDR3.

For CDR1 and CDR2, the germline V gene lists SGHRS and YFSETQ. Germline trimming amounts to 4 bases on V and 3 bases on J, with 7 as the count of junction bases outside the gene matches. The CDR3 measures 15 amino acids from cysteine to phenylalanine. Of all the DNA, just the CDR3 is kept, 45 bases in frame from base 1. Sequenced material: blood. The receptor was derived from a man between 18 and 35 years old in good health. The chain employs TRBV5-1 and TRBJ2-3, with 8 bases aligning to TRBD1. The sequence in DNA is TGCGCCAGCAGCAAACAGGGGGGAGCGACAGATACGCAGTATTTT. Translated, it reads CASSKQGGATDTQYF.